This T cell receptor (beta chain) emerged from a study of blood T cell repertoires in COVID-19. Overall study: Samples taken during acute and convalescent COVID-19 were collected in the United States, Italy and Spain.

V dropped 5 bases and J dropped 5; count of bases not matched to a gene: 9. Germline CDR1 and CDR2: MGHRA and YSYEKL. The CDR3 has 15 amino acids. Profiling relied on immunoSEQ multiplex PCR, and the TCRdb table lists in-frame clones only, not all of them. The sample lists around 430,000 clones, about nine tenths seen once, with roughly 13% in the top ten. This clonotype was sampled from a woman aged 45-59 years with COVID-19, enrolled during active disease. Sequences were obtained from peripheral blood. The genes are TRBV4-1 and TRBJ1-2, with 9 positions matching TRBD1. Here the CDR3 reads CASSSFGTGLYGYTF. The CDR3 DNA reads as TGCGCCAGCAGCTCTTTCGGGACAGGGCTATATGGCTACACCTTC.